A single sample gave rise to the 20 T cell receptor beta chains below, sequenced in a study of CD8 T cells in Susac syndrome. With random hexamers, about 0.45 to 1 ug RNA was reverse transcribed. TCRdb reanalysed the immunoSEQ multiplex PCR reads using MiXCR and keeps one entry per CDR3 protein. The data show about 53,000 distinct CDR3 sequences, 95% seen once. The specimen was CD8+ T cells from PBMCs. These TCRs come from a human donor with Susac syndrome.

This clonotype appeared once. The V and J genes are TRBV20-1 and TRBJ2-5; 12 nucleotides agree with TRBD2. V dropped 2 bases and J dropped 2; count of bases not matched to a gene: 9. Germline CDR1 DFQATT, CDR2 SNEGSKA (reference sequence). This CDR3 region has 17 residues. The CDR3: CSARLAGGPVIQETQYF. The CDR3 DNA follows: TGCAGTGCTAGACTAGCGGGGGGGCCGGTCATTCAAGAGACCCAGTACTTC.

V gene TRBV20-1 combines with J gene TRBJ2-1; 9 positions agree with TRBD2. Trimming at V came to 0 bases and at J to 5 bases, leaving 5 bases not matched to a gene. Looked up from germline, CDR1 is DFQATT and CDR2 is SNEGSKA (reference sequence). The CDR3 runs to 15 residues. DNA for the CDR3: TGCAGTGCTAGAGATAGGCGGGGGGGCAACAATGAGCAGTTCTTC. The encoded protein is CSARDRRGGNNEQFF.

In nucleotides, the CDR3 is TGTGCCAGCTCACCAATCGGGCCTCAAGAGACCCAGTACTTC. Amino acids: CASSPIGPQETQYF. V usage is TRBV18 and J usage is TRBJ2-5; no clear D. From germline, CDR1 is KGHSH and CDR2 LQKENI. The CDR3 sequence is 14 residues long. Trimming left V 2 bases short and J 2 bases short, with 9 bases between.

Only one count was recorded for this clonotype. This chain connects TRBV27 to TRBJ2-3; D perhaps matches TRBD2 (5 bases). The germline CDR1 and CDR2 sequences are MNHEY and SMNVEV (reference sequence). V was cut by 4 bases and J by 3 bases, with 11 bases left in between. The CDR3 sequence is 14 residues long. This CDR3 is CASSSDLATDTQYF. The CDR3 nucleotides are TGTGCCAGCAGTTCAGATCTAGCTACAGATACGCAGTATTTT.

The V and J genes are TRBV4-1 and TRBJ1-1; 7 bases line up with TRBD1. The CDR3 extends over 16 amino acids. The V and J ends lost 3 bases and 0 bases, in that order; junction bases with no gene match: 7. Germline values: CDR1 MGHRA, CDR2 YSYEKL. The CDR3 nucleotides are TGCGCCAGCAGCCAGGGGCCCCAGGGGGTGAACACTGAAGCTTTCTTT. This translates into CASSQGPQGVNTEAFF.

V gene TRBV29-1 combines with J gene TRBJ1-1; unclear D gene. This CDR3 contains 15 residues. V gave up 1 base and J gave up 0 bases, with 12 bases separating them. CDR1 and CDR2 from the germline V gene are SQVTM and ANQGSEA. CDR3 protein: CSVEVSGQVNTEAFF. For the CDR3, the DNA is TGCAGCGTTGAAGTGTCGGGCCAGGTGAACACTGAAGCTTTCTTT.

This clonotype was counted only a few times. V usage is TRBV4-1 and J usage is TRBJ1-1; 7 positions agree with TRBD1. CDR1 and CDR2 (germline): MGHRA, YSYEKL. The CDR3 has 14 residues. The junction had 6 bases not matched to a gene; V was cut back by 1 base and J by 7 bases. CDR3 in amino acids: CASSQVGTANEAFF. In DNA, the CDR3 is TGCGCCAGCAGCCAAGTAGGGACAGCTAATGAAGCTTTCTTT.

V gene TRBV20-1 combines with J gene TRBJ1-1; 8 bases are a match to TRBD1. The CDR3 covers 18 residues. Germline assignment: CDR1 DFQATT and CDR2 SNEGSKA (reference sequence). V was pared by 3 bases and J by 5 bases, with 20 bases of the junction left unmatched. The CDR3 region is CSASDQNRGVVMWTEAFF. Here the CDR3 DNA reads TGCAGTGCTAGCGACCAAAACAGGGGGGTTGTTATGTGGACTGAAGCTTTCTTT.

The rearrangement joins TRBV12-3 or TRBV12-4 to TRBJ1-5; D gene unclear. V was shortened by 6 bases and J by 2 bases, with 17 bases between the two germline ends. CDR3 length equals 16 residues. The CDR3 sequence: CASSGSGVRGNQPQHF. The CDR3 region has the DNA TGTGCCAGCAGCGGGAGTGGGGTTAGGGGCAATCAGCCCCAGCATTTT.

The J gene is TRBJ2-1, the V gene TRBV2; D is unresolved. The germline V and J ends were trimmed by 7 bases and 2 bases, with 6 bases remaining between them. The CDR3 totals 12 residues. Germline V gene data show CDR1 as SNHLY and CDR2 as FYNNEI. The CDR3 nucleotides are TGTGCCAGCATCCCAGCCTACAATGAGCAGTTCTTC. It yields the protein CASIPAYNEQFF.

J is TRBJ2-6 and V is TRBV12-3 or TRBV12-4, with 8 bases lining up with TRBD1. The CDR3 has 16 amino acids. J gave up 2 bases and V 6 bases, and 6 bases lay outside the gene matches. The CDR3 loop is CASSETGVPGANVLTF. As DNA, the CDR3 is TGTGCCAGCAGCGAGACAGGGGTGCCTGGGGCCAACGTCCTGACTTTC.

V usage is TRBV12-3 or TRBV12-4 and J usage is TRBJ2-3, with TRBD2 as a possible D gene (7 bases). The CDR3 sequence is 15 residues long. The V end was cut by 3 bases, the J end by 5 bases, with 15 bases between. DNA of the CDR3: TGTGCCAGCAGTTTGGGTGAGGGGGGGGAAGATACGCAGTATTTT. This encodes CASSLGEGGEDTQYF.

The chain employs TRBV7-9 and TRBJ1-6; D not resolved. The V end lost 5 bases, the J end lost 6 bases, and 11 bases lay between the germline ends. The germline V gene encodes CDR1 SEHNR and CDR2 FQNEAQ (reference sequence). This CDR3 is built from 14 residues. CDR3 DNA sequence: TGTGCCAGCAGCCCTATCAGTGGTAATTCACCCCTCCACTTT. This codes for CASSPISGNSPLHF. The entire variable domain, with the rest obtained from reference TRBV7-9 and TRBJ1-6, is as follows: DTGVSQNPRHKITKRGQNVTFRCDPISEHNRLYWYRQTLGQGPEFLTYFQNEAQLEKSRLLSDRFSAERPKGSFSTLEIQRTEQGDSAMYLCASSPISGNSPLHFGNGTRLTVT.

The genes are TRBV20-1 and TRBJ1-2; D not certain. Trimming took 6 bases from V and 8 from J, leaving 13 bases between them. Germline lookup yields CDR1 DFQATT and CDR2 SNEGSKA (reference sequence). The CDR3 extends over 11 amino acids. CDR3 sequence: CSARARGGYTF. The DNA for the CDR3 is TGCAGTGCGCGAGCGAGAGGGGGCTACACCTTC.

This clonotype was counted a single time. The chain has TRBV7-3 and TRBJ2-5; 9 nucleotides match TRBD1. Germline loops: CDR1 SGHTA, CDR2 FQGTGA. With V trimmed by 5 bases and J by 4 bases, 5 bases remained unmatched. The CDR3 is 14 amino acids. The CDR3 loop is CASSTDRGSETQYF. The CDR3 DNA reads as TGTGCCAGCAGCACGGACAGGGGATCAGAGACCCAGTACTTC.

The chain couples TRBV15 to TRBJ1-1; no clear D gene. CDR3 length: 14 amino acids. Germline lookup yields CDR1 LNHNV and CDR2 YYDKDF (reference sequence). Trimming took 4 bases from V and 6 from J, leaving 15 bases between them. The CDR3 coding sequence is TGTGCCACCAGCAACCTGCACCGGGGTCCTGAAGCTTTCTTT. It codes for CATSNLHRGPEAFF.

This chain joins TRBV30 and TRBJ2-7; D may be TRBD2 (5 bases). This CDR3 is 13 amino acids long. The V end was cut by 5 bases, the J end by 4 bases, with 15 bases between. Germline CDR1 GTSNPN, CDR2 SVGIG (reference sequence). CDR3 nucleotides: TGTGCCTGGGGTAGGGAGAAGGGTTACGAGCAGTACTTC. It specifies CAWGREKGYEQYF.

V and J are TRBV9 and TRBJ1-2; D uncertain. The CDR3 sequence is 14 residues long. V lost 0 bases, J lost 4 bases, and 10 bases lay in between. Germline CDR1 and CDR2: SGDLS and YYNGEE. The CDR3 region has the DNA TGTGCCAGCAGCGTAGTTGGCGGATCCTATGGCTACACCTTC. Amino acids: CASSVVGGSYGYTF. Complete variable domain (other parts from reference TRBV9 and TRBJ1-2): DSGVTQTPKHLITATGQRVTLRCSPRSGDLSVYWYQQSLDQGLQFLIQYYNGEERAKGNILERFSAQQFPDLHSELNLSSLELGDSALYFCASSVVGGSYGYTFGSGTRLTVV.

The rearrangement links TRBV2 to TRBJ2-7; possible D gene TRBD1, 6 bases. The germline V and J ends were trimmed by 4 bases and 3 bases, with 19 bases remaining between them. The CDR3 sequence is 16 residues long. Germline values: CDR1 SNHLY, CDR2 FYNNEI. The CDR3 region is CASSGYYGTTFYEQYF. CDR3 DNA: TGTGCCAGCAGTGGGTATTACGGGACAACTTTCTACGAGCAGTACTTC. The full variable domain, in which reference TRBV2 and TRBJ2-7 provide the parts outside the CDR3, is EPEVTQTPSHQVTQMGQEVILRCVPISNHLYFYWYRQILGQKVEFLVSFYNNEISEKSEIFDDQFSVERPDGSNFTLKIRSTKLEDSAMYFCASSGYYGTTFYEQYFGPGTRLTVT.

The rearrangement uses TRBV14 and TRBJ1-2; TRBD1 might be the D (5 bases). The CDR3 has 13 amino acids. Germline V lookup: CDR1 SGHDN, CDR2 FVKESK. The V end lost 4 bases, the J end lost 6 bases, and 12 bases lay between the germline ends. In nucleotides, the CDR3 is TGTGCCAGCAGCCCAGGGAGCTCGAATGGCTACACCTTC. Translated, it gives CASSPGSSNGYTF.